These T cell receptor beta chains were read from a single sample in a study of blood T cell repertoires in COVID-19. The assay was immunoSEQ multiplex PCR, and TCRdb's table has in-frame clones only and misses some. The sample shows roughly 200,000 clones, roughly 85% of them seen only once. The sequenced sample was peripheral blood. Receptors originate from a woman younger than 35 who had recovered from COVID-19. The CDR3 runs from the conserved cysteine through the conserved F or W. The D gene is left open where the match is weak. Size tells how often a clone was seen (once, few, many) or the class of an expanded clone, and some rows leave it out.

D gene: TRBD1
clone size: NA
J gene: TRBJ2-2
V gene: TRBV5-1
CDR3 protein: CASSFFGQGRGSGELFF
CDR3 DNA: TGCGCCAGCAGCTTTTTCGGACAGGGGAGAGGGTCCGGGGAGCTGTTTTTT

D gene: NA
clone size: NA
J gene: TRBJ1-2
V gene: TRBV6-2/TRBV6-3
CDR3 protein: CASSYAGLDGYTF
CDR3 DNA: TGTGCCAGCAGTTACGCAGGGTTGGACGGCTACACCTTC

D gene: NA
clone size: NA
J gene: TRBJ1-1
V gene: TRBV28
CDR3 protein: CASSNQVAEAFF
CDR3 DNA: TGTGCCAGCAGCAACCAGGTGGCTGAAGCTTTCTTT

D gene: TRBD1
clone size: NA
J gene: TRBJ2-7
V gene: TRBV6-2/TRBV6-3
CDR3 protein: CASSSWTGTYEQYF
CDR3 DNA: TGTGCCAGCAGTTCCTGGACAGGGACCTACGAGCAGTACTTC

D gene: TRBD2
clone size: once
J gene: TRBJ2-5
V gene: TRBV9
CDR3 protein: CASSDPGSGSQETQYF
CDR3 DNA: TGTGCCAGCAGCGACCCTGGGAGCGGGAGTCAAGAGACCCAGTACTTC

D gene: NA
clone size: NA
J gene: TRBJ2-1
V gene: TRBV25-1
CDR3 protein: CASSEPTSVSYNEQFF
CDR3 DNA: TGTGCCAGCAGTGAACCCACCTCAGTCTCCTACAATGAGCAGTTCTTC

D gene: NA
clone size: NA
J gene: TRBJ2-7
V gene: TRBV6-6
CDR3 protein: CASSYERGVTYEQYF
CDR3 DNA: TGTGCCAGCAGTTATGAGCGTGGCGTTACCTACGAGCAGTACTTC

D gene: TRBD1
clone size: NA
J gene: TRBJ1-4
V gene: TRBV29-1
CDR3 protein: CSVGTGRYEKLFF
CDR3 DNA: TGCAGCGTTGGGACAGGGAGGTATGAAAAACTGTTTTTT

D gene: TRBD1
clone size: NA
J gene: TRBJ1-2
V gene: TRBV19
CDR3 protein: CASSPGQGVYGYTF
CDR3 DNA: TGTGCCAGTAGTCCGGGACAGGGGGTTTATGGCTACACCTTC

D gene: NA
clone size: NA
J gene: TRBJ2-7
V gene: TRBV12-3/TRBV12-4
CDR3 protein: CASSLAGEQYF
CDR3 DNA: TGTGCCAGCAGTTTAGCCGGGGAGCAGTACTTC

D gene: NA
clone size: NA
J gene: TRBJ2-7
V gene: TRBV6-2/TRBV6-3
CDR3 protein: CASSFIRYEQYF
CDR3 DNA: TGTGCCAGCAGTTTTATCCGCTACGAGCAGTACTTC

D gene: NA
clone size: NA
J gene: TRBJ1-2
V gene: TRBV3-1/TRBV3-2
CDR3 protein: CASSPSGHKGYTF
CDR3 DNA: TGTGCCAGCAGCCCGTCGGGTCACAAGGGCTACACCTTC

D gene: NA
clone size: NA
J gene: TRBJ1-6
V gene: TRBV5-4
CDR3 protein: CASSLAGGRNSPLHF
CDR3 DNA: TGTGCCAGCAGCTTGGCTGGCGGAAGGAATTCACCCCTCCACTTT

D gene: TRBD2
clone size: NA
J gene: TRBJ2-7
V gene: TRBV30
CDR3 protein: CAWSVGTSFHEQYF
CDR3 DNA: TGTGCCTGGAGTGTCGGGACTAGCTTCCACGAGCAGTACTTC

D gene: TRBD1
clone size: NA
J gene: TRBJ1-1
V gene: TRBV19
CDR3 protein: CASSTPDRGDTEAFF
CDR3 DNA: TGTGCCAGTAGTACTCCAGACAGGGGGGACACTGAAGCTTTCTTT

D gene: TRBD2
clone size: once
J gene: TRBJ2-4
V gene: TRBV9
CDR3 protein: CASSVDASGRGKNIQYF
CDR3 DNA: TGTGCCAGCAGCGTAGACGCTAGCGGGAGGGGAAAAAACATTCAGTACTTC

D gene: TRBD1
clone size: NA
J gene: TRBJ2-1
V gene: TRBV3-1/TRBV3-2
CDR3 protein: CASSQDRDRPNEQFF
CDR3 DNA: TGTGCCAGCAGCCAAGATCGGGACAGGCCCAATGAGCAGTTCTTC

D gene: NA
clone size: NA
J gene: TRBJ2-7
V gene: TRBV18
CDR3 protein: CASSSEFRYEQYF
CDR3 DNA: TGTGCCAGCTCAAGTGAGTTTCGCTACGAGCAGTACTTC

D gene: TRBD2
clone size: NA
J gene: TRBJ2-3
V gene: TRBV27
CDR3 protein: CASRSYSGRAPDTQYF
CDR3 DNA: TGTGCCAGCAGATCGTACAGCGGGAGGGCCCCAGATACGCAGTATTTT

D gene: NA
clone size: NA
J gene: TRBJ1-4
V gene: TRBV6-5
CDR3 protein: CASRSSGEKLFF
CDR3 DNA: TGTGCCAGCAGATCCTCGGGGGAAAAACTGTTTTTT

D gene: NA
clone size: NA
J gene: TRBJ1-5
V gene: TRBV4-3
CDR3 protein: CASSQVEGHNQPQHF
CDR3 DNA: TGCGCCAGCAGCCAAGTCGAGGGACACAATCAGCCCCAGCATTTT

D gene: NA
clone size: NA
J gene: TRBJ2-7
V gene: TRBV4-1
CDR3 protein: CASSQDFGPNPYEQYF
CDR3 DNA: TGCGCCAGCAGCCAAGATTTTGGGCCCAATCCCTACGAGCAGTACTTC

D gene: NA
clone size: NA
J gene: TRBJ1-1
V gene: TRBV5-1
CDR3 protein: CASSFRGAINTEAFF
CDR3 DNA: TGCGCCAGCAGCTTCCGGGGGGCAATTAACACTGAAGCTTTCTTT

D gene: NA
clone size: NA
J gene: TRBJ2-7
V gene: TRBV5-4
CDR3 protein: CASSQDSGRQQYF
CDR3 DNA: TGTGCCAGCAGCCAGGACTCAGGCCGACAGCAGTACTTC

D gene: TRBD2
clone size: NA
J gene: TRBJ2-3
V gene: TRBV5-1
CDR3 protein: CASSLGTSGRDTQYF
CDR3 DNA: TGCGCCAGCAGCTTGGGGACTAGCGGACGAGATACGCAGTATTTT

D gene: NA
clone size: NA
J gene: TRBJ1-1
V gene: TRBV6-6
CDR3 protein: CASSYRLTDTEAFF
CDR3 DNA: TGTGCCAGCAGTTACCGGTTGACAGACACTGAAGCTTTCTTT

D gene: NA
clone size: NA
J gene: TRBJ2-7
V gene: TRBV5-1
CDR3 protein: CASSLEDAGRRQYF
CDR3 DNA: TGCGCCAGCAGCTTGGAAGACGCGGGAAGACGGCAGTACTTC

D gene: NA
clone size: NA
J gene: TRBJ1-1
V gene: TRBV5-4
CDR3 protein: CASSVGRQGGAFF
CDR3 DNA: TGTGCCAGCAGCGTGGGTCGGCAGGGAGGAGCTTTCTTT

D gene: NA
clone size: NA
J gene: TRBJ1-2
V gene: TRBV16
CDR3 protein: CASSQYQQGRGGYTF
CDR3 DNA: TGTGCCAGCAGCCAATATCAGCAGGGAAGAGGCGGCTACACCTTC

D gene: TRBD2
clone size: NA
J gene: TRBJ2-7
V gene: TRBV19
CDR3 protein: CASRAGGNEQYF
CDR3 DNA: TGTGCCAGTAGGGCGGGAGGAAACGAGCAGTACTTC

D gene: TRBD2
clone size: NA
J gene: TRBJ2-1
V gene: TRBV5-1
CDR3 protein: CASSLWGRDDEQFF
CDR3 DNA: TGCGCCAGCAGCTTATGGGGGAGGGATGATGAGCAGTTCTTC

D gene: NA
clone size: NA
J gene: TRBJ1-2
V gene: TRBV27
CDR3 protein: CASSFFVGPNSGGYTF
CDR3 DNA: TGTGCCAGCAGTTTCTTTGTGGGTCCCAACTCGGGTGGCTACACCTTC

D gene: NA
clone size: NA
J gene: TRBJ1-1
V gene: TRBV6-2/TRBV6-3
CDR3 protein: CASSYPRHTEAFF
CDR3 DNA: TGTGCCAGCAGTTACCCCCGTCACACTGAAGCTTTCTTT

D gene: TRBD2
clone size: NA
J gene: TRBJ2-2
V gene: TRBV3-1/TRBV3-2
CDR3 protein: CASSPGLAGAGELFF
CDR3 DNA: TGTGCCAGCAGCCCGGGACTAGCGGGAGCTGGGGAGCTGTTTTTT

D gene: TRBD1
clone size: NA
J gene: TRBJ1-2
V gene: TRBV6-5
CDR3 protein: CASSYGTGKGYTF
CDR3 DNA: TGTGCCAGCAGTTACGGGACAGGGAAGGGCTACACCTTC

D gene: TRBD1
clone size: NA
J gene: TRBJ2-7
V gene: TRBV7-3
CDR3 protein: CASSPTGPEQYF
CDR3 DNA: TGTGCCAGCAGCCCGACAGGGCCCGAGCAGTACTTC

D gene: TRBD2
clone size: few
J gene: TRBJ2-7
V gene: TRBV25-1
CDR3 protein: CASSELGLAGGLREQYF
CDR3 DNA: TGTGCCAGCAGTGAACTCGGGCTAGCGGGAGGGCTTCGCGAGCAGTACTTC

D gene: TRBD1
clone size: NA
J gene: TRBJ2-2
V gene: TRBV18
CDR3 protein: CASSIFYRGTGELFF
CDR3 DNA: TGTGCCAGCTCAATTTTTTACAGGGGAACCGGGGAGCTGTTTTTT

D gene: NA
clone size: NA
J gene: TRBJ1-5
V gene: TRBV19
CDR3 protein: CASSDSYNQPQHF
CDR3 DNA: TGTGCCAGTAGCGACAGTTACAATCAGCCCCAGCATTTT

D gene: NA
clone size: NA
J gene: TRBJ1-1
V gene: TRBV6-5
CDR3 protein: CASPPEGLGTEAFF
CDR3 DNA: TGTGCCAGCCCCCCGGAGGGTTTGGGCACTGAAGCTTTCTTT

D gene: NA
clone size: NA
J gene: TRBJ2-6
V gene: TRBV7-9
CDR3 protein: CASSFYSGANVLTF
CDR3 DNA: TGTGCCAGCAGCTTCTACTCTGGGGCCAACGTCCTGACTTTC

D gene: NA
clone size: few
J gene: TRBJ2-5
V gene: TRBV28
CDR3 protein: CASSLNSAGRHKETQYF
CDR3 DNA: TGTGCCAGCAGTTTAAATAGTGCAGGCCGACATAAGGAGACCCAGTACTTC

D gene: NA
clone size: NA
J gene: TRBJ1-2
V gene: TRBV23-1
CDR3 protein: CASSQSDTGYTF
CDR3 DNA: TGCGCCAGCAGTCAATCGGACACTGGCTACACCTTC

D gene: TRBD1
clone size: NA
J gene: TRBJ1-4
V gene: TRBV9
CDR3 protein: CASSPRQGDEKLFF
CDR3 DNA: TGTGCCAGCAGCCCCAGACAGGGGGATGAAAAACTGTTTTTT

D gene: NA
clone size: NA
J gene: TRBJ2-3
V gene: TRBV10-3
CDR3 protein: CATLGTDTQYF
CDR3 DNA: TGTGCGACACTGGGCACAGATACGCAGTATTTT

D gene: NA
clone size: NA
J gene: TRBJ2-6
V gene: TRBV6-5
CDR3 protein: CASRGSGSRANVLTF
CDR3 DNA: TGTGCCAGCAGGGGTTCGGGGAGCCGGGCCAACGTCCTGACTTTC

D gene: NA
clone size: NA
J gene: TRBJ2-3
V gene: TRBV29-1
CDR3 protein: CSVEDPHFPTDTQYF
CDR3 DNA: TGCAGCGTTGAAGATCCCCATTTCCCCACAGATACGCAGTATTTT

D gene: NA
clone size: once
J gene: TRBJ2-1
V gene: TRBV27
CDR3 protein: CASSPGSYNEQFF
CDR3 DNA: TGTGCCAGCAGTCCCGGGTCCTACAATGAGCAGTTCTTC

D gene: NA
clone size: NA
J gene: TRBJ1-5
V gene: TRBV7-9
CDR3 protein: CASAQGTQPQHF
CDR3 DNA: TGTGCCAGCGCCCAGGGGACTCAGCCCCAGCATTTT

D gene: NA
clone size: NA
J gene: TRBJ2-7
V gene: TRBV14
CDR3 protein: CATGSGSEQYF
CDR3 DNA: TGTGCCACCGGGAGTGGGAGCGAGCAGTACTTC

D gene: NA
clone size: NA
J gene: TRBJ1-5
V gene: TRBV12-3/TRBV12-4
CDR3 protein: CASRRGGGRPQHF
CDR3 DNA: TGTGCCAGCAGGCGTGGGGGAGGGCGGCCCCAGCATTTT

D gene: TRBD2
clone size: few
J gene: TRBJ2-1
V gene: TRBV5-5
CDR3 protein: CASSFLAGRSYNEQFF
CDR3 DNA: TGTGCCAGCAGCTTTTTAGCGGGTCGCTCCTACAATGAGCAGTTCTTC

D gene: TRBD2
clone size: NA
J gene: TRBJ2-1
V gene: TRBV9
CDR3 protein: CASSPRWVAGVTNEQFF
CDR3 DNA: TGTGCCAGCAGCCCTCGATGGGTAGCGGGGGTAACAAATGAGCAGTTCTTC

D gene: NA
clone size: NA
J gene: TRBJ2-7
V gene: TRBV11-3
CDR3 protein: CASSLGQTYEQYF
CDR3 DNA: TGTGCCAGCAGCTTAGGACAGACCTACGAGCAGTACTTC

D gene: NA
clone size: NA
J gene: TRBJ2-7
V gene: TRBV7-2
CDR3 protein: CASSPPDTSYEQYF
CDR3 DNA: TGTGCCAGCAGCCCCCCCGACACCTCCTACGAGCAGTACTTC

D gene: NA
clone size: NA
J gene: TRBJ1-1
V gene: TRBV27
CDR3 protein: CASSRTSNTEAFF
CDR3 DNA: TGTGCCAGCAGCAGGACATCGAACACTGAAGCTTTCTTT

D gene: TRBD1
clone size: NA
J gene: TRBJ1-1
V gene: TRBV6-5
CDR3 protein: CASSSRTGGNTEAFF
CDR3 DNA: TGTGCCAGCAGTTCACGGACAGGGGGGAACACTGAAGCTTTCTTT

D gene: NA
clone size: NA
J gene: TRBJ1-1
V gene: TRBV13
CDR3 protein: CASSEGRTEAFF
CDR3 DNA: TGTGCCAGCAGCGAAGGGAGGACTGAAGCTTTCTTT